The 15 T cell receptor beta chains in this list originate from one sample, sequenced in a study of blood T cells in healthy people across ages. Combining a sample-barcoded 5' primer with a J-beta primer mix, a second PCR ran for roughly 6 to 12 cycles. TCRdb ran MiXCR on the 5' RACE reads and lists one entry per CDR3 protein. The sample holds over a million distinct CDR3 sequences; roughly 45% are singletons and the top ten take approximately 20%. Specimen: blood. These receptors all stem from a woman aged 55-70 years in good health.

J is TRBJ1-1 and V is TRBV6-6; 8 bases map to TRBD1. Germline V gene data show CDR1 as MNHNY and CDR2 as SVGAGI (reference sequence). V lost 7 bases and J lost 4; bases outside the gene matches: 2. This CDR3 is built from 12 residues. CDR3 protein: CASIDRGTEAFF. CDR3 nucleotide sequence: TGTGCCAGCATCGACAGGGGCACTGAAGCTTTCTTT.

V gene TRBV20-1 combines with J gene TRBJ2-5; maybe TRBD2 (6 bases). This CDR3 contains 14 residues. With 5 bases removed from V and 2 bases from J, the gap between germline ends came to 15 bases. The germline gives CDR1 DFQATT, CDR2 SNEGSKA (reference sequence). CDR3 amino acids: CSAGGSEPQETQYF. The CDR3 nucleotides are TGCAGTGCTGGGGGGTCCGAACCTCAAGAGACCCAGTACTTC.

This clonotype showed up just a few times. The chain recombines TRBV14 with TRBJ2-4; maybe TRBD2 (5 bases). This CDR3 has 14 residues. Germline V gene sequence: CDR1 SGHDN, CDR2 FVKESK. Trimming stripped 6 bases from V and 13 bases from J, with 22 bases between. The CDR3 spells CASSPENRPGEQYF. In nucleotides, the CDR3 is TGTGCCAGCAGTCCAGAAAATAGACCCGGGGAGCAGTACTTC.

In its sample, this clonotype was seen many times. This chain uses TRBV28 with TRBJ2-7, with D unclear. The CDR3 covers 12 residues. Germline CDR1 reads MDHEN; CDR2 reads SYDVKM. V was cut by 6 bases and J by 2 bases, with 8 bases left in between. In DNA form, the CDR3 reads TGTGCCAGCAGCTTACAAGCCTACGAGCAGTACTTC. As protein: CASSLQAYEQYF.

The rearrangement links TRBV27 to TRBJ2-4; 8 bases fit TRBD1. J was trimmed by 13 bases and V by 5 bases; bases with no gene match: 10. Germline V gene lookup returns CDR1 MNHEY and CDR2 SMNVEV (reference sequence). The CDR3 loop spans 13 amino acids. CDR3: CASSGGTGKEQYF. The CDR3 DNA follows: TGTGCCAGCAGTGGCGGGACAGGAAAAGAGCAGTACTTC.

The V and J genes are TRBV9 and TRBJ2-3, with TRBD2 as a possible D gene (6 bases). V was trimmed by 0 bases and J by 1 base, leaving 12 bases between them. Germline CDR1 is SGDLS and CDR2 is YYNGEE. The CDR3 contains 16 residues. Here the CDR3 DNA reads TGTGCCAGCAGCGTAGGCGGTAGCGGACGCACAGATACGCAGTATTTT. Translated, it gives CASSVGGSGRTDTQYF.

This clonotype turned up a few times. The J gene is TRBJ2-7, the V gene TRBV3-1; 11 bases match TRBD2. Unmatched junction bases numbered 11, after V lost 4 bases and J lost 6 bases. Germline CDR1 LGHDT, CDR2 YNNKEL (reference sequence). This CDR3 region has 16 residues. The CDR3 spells CASSPSVTSGSGEQYF. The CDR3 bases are TGTGCCAGCAGCCCCTCCGTTACTAGCGGGAGCGGCGAGCAGTACTTC.

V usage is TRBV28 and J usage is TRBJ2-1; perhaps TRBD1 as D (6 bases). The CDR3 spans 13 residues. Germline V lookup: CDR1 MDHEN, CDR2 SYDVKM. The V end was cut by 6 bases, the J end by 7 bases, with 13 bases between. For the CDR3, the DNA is TGTGCCAGCAGGGATACAGGGTTGAATGAGCAGTTCTTC. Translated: CASRDTGLNEQFF.

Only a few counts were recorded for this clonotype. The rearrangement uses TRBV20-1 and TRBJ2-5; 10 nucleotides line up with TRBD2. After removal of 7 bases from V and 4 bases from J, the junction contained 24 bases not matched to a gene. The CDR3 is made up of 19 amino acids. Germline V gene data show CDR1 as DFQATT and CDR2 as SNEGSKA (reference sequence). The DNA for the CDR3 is TGCAGTGTTATCCTCCTAGCGGGAGCGCTAGCAAGAGTAGGAGAGACCCAGTACTTC. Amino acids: CSVILLAGALARVGETQYF.

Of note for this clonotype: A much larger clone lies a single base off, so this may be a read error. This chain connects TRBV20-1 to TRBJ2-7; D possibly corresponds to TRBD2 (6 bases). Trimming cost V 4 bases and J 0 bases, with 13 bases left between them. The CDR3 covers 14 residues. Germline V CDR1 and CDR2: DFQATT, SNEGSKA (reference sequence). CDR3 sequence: CSANGGPSSYEQYF. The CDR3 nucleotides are TGCAGTGCTAACGGAGGGCCCAGCTCCTACGAGCAGTACTTC.

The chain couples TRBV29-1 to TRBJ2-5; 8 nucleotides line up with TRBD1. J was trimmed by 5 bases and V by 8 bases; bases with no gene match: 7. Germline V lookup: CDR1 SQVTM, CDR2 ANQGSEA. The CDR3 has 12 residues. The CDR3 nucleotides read TGCAGCACCCAGGGGGCGGGGGAGACCCAGTACTTC. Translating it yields CSTQGAGETQYF.

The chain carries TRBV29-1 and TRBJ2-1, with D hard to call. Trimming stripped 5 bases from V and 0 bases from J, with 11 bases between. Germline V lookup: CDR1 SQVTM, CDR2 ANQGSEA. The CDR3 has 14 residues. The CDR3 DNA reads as TGCAGCGTTCCCGACCTTATCTCCTACAATGAGCAGTTCTTC. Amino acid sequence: CSVPDLISYNEQFF.

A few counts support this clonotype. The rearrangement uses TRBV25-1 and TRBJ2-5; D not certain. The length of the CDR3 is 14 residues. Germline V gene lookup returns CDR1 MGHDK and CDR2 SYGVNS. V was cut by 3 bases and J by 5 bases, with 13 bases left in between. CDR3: CASSDTPLGETQYF. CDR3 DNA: TGTGCCAGCAGTGATACCCCTTTGGGGGAGACCCAGTACTTC.

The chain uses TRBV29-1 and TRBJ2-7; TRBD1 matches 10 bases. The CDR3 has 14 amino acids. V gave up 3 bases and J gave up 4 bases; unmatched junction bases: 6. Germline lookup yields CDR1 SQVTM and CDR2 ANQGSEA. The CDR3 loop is CSVETGGGFYEQYF. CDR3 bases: TGCAGCGTTGAGACAGGGGGCGGATTTTACGAGCAGTACTTC.

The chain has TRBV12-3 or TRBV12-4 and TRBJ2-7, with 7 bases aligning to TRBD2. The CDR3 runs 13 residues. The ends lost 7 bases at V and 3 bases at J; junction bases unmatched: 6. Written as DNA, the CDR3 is TGTGCCAGCAAACATCCTAGCGGCTACGAGCAGTACTTC. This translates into CASKHPSGYEQYF.